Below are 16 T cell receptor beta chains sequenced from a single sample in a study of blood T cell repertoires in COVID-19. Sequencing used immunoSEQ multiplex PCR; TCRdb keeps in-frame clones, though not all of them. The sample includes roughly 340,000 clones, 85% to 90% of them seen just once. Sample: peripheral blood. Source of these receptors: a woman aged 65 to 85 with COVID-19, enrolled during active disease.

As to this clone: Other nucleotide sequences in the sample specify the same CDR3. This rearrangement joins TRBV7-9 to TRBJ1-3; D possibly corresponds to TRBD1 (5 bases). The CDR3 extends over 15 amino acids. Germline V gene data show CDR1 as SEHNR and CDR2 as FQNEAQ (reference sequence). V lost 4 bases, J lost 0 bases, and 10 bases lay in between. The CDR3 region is CASSSDRDSGNTIYF. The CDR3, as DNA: TGTGCCAGCAGCTCAGACAGAGACTCTGGAAACACCATATATTTT.

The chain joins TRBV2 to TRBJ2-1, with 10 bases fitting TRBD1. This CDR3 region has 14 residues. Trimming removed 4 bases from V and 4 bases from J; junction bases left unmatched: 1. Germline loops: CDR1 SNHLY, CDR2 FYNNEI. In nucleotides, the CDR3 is TGTGCCAGCAGTGCGGGACAGGGGTACAATGAGCAGTTCTTC. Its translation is CASSAGQGYNEQFF. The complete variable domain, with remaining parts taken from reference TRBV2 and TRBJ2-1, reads EPEVTQTPSHQVTQMGQEVILRCVPISNHLYFYWYRQILGQKVEFLVSFYNNEISEKSEIFDDQFSVERPDGSNFTLKIRSTKLEDSAMYFCASSAGQGYNEQFFGPGTRLTVL.

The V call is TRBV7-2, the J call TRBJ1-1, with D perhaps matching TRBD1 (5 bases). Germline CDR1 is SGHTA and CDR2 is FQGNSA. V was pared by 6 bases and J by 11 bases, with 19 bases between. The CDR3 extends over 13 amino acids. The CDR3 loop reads CASRVAGHLGAFF. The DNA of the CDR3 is TGTGCCAGCAGGGTCGCGGGGCACCTGGGGGCTTTCTTT.

The CDR3 nucleotides are TGTGCCAGCAGTTACGGGCAGGGGAACACTGAAGCTTTCTTT. Protein: CASSYGQGNTEAFF. The chain recombines TRBV6-5 with TRBJ1-1; tentatively, D is TRBD1 (5 bases). The CDR3 consists of 14 residues. V was trimmed by 2 bases and J by 1 base, leaving 8 bases between them. Germline CDR1 and CDR2: MNHEY and SVGAGI.

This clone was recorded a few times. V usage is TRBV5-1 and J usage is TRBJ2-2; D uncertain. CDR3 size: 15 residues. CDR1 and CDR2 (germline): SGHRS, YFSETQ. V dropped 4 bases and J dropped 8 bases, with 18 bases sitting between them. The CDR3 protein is CASSQYGSILGELFF. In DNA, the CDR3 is TGCGCCAGCAGCCAGTACGGGTCTATACTTGGGGAGCTGTTTTTT.

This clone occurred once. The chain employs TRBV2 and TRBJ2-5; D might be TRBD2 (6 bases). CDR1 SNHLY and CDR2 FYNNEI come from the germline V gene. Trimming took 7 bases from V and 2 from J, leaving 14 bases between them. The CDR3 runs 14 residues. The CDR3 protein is CASNPGRGQETQYF. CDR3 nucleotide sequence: TGTGCCAGCAATCCGGGACGGGGGCAAGAGACCCAGTACTTC.

CDR3 in DNA: TGTGCCAGCAGCCCCTCTGGCGGGGAGACCCAGTACTTC. This codes for CASSPSGGETQYF. V and J are TRBV7-3 and TRBJ2-5, with D possibly matching TRBD2 (5 bases). Germline values: CDR1 SGHTA, CDR2 FQGTGA. Trimming left V 5 bases short and J 5 bases short, with 12 bases between. The CDR3 runs to 13 residues.

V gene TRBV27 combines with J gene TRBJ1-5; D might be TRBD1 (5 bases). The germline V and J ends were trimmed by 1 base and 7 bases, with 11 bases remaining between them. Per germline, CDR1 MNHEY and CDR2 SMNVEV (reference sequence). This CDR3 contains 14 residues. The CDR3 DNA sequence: TGTGCCAGCAGTTTATTCGGGTCAGGGCAGCCCCAGCATTTT. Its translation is CASSLFGSGQPQHF.

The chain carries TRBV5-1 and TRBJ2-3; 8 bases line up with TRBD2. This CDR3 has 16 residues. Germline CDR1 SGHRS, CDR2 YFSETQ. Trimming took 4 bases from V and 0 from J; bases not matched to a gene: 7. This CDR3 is CASSHGLAESTDTQYF. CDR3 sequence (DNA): TGCGCCAGCAGCCACGGACTAGCCGAGAGCACAGATACGCAGTATTTT.

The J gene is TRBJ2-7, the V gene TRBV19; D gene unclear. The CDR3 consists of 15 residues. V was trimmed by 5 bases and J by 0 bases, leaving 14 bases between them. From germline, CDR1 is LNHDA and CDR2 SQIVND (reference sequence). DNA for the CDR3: TGTGCCAGTAGTTCCCAACTCGGAGTCTCCTACGAGCAGTACTTC. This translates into CASSSQLGVSYEQYF.

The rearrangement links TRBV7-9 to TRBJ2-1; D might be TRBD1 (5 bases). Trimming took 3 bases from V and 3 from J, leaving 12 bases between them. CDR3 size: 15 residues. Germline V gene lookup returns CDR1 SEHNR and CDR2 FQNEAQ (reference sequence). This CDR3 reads CASSFPGPNYNEQFF. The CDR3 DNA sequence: TGTGCCAGCAGCTTTCCAGGGCCAAACTACAATGAGCAGTTCTTC.

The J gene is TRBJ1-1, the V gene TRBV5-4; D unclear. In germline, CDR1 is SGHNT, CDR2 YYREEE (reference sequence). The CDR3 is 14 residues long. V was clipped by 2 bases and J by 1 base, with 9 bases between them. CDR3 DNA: TGTGCCAGCAGCTTTGCGGGAGCGAACACTGAAGCTTTCTTT. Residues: CASSFAGANTEAFF.

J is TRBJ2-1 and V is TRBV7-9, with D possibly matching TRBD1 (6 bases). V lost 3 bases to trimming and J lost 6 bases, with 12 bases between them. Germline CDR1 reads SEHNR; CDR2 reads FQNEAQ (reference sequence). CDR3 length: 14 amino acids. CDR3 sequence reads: CASSLNAGANEQFF. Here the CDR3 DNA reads TGTGCCAGCAGCTTGAATGCAGGGGCCAATGAGCAGTTCTTC.

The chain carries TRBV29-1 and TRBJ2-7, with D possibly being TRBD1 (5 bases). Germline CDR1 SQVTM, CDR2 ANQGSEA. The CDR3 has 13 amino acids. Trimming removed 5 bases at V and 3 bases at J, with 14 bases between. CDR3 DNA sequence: TGCAGCGTTATTTCAGCAGACAGCTACGAGCAGTACTTC. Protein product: CSVISADSYEQYF.

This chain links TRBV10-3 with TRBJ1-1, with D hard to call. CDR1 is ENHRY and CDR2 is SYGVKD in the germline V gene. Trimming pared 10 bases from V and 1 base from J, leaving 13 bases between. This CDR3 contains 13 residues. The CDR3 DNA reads TGTGCCAGCGGAGGAGTCTCGAACACTGAAGCTTTCTTT. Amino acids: CASGGVSNTEAFF.

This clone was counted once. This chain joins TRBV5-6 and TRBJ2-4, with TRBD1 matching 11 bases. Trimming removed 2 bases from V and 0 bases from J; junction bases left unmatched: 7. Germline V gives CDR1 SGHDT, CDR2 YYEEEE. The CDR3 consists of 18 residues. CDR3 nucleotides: TGTGCCAGCAGCTTAGGGACAGGGGGTGGACTAGCCAAAAACATTCAGTACTTC. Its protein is CASSLGTGGGLAKNIQYF.